Sequencing of this T cell receptor (beta chain) was carried out in a study of T cells expressing NK-cell markers. The overall study: Beta-chain profiling covered CD3+CD56+NKG2C+, CD3+CD56+NKG2C- and CD3+CD56-NKG2C+ sorted subsets.

This CDR3 has 14 amino acids. CDR1 is SGHVS, CDR2 FQNEAQ, per germline. 5'RACE template switching built TCR beta cDNA with unique molecular identifiers. Reprocessing the 5' RACE reads, TCRdb reports a single entry for every CDR3 protein and omits DNA. The sample features about 540,000 distinct CDR3 sequences, with about 3.6% in its top ten. The material sequenced was blood T cells: a sorted CD56 or NKG2C T cell subset, CD4+ or CD8+ T cells, or bulk PBMC T cells (not recorded which). The receptor was isolated from a young man in good health. This chain uses TRBV7-8 with TRBJ2-5. The CDR3 here is CASSLADLKETQYF.